This TCR beta chain originates from a study of blood T cell repertoires in COVID-19. Study as a whole: Donors in the United States, Italy and Spain gave samples during acute or convalescent COVID-19.

The assay was immunoSEQ multiplex PCR, and TCRdb's table has in-frame clones only and misses some. Among 70,000 to 90,000 clones listed, 70% to 90% were seen once. CDR1 and CDR2 (germline): GTSNPN, SVGIG (reference sequence). The CDR3 totals 13 residues. The germline V and J ends were trimmed by 4 bases and 6 bases, with 10 bases remaining between them. The chain joins TRBV30 to TRBJ1-6; D may be TRBD1 (5 bases). The sequence derives from a woman aged 80 or over with acute or convalescent COVID-19. The sequencing sample was made of peripheral blood. CDR3 sequence: CAWKRQFNSPLHF. The CDR3 DNA follows: TGTGCCTGGAAACGACAGTTTAATTCACCCCTCCACTTT.